Listed below are T cell receptor beta chains from one sample, sequenced in a study of CD8 T cells in Susac syndrome. TCRdb reanalysed the immunoSEQ multiplex PCR reads using MiXCR and keeps one entry per CDR3 protein. The repertoire holds fewer than 150,000 distinct CDR3 sequences, with 90% to 95% as singletons. The sequencing sample was made of CD8+ T cells from PBMCs. Receptor source: a human donor with multiple sclerosis. The CDR3 runs from the conserved cysteine through the conserved F or W. The D gene is left open where the match is weak. Where a row states a size, it is once, few, many or the class of an expanded clone; other rows omit it.

cdr3_length clone_size d_call j_call v_call cdr3_aa cdr3_nt
12 NA NA TRBJ2-1 TRBV11-2 CASSLSQVEQFF TGTGCCAGCAGCCTATCCCAGGTTGAGCAGTTCTTC
15 NA NA TRBJ1-1 TRBV1 CTSSQDPRANTEAFF TGCACCAGCAGCCAAGACCCCAGAGCGAACACTGAAGCTTTCTTT
14 NA TRBD2 TRBJ2-2 TRBV27 CASRLATSAGELFF TGTGCCAGCAGACTAGCGACAAGCGCCGGGGAGCTGTTTTTT
12 NA NA TRBJ2-7 TRBV6-2/TRBV6-3 CASSPYTYEQYF TGTGCCAGCAGTCCCTATACCTACGAGCAGTACTTC
12 few NA TRBJ1-1 TRBV19 CASSDSNTEAFF TGTGCCAGTAGTGACAGCAACACTGAAGCTTTCTTT
15 NA NA TRBJ1-1 TRBV5-1 CASSPWTELNTEAFF TGCGCCAGCAGCCCCTGGACAGAGCTGAACACTGAAGCTTTCTTT
15 NA TRBD2 TRBJ2-5 TRBV28 CATLGAGGEGETQYF TGTGCCACCCTAGGAGCGGGAGGCGAGGGAGAGACCCAGTACTTC
13 NA NA TRBJ1-1 TRBV30 CAWSVGGSTEAFF TGTGCCTGGAGTGTTGGGGGGAGCACTGAAGCTTTCTTT
15 NA TRBD2 TRBJ2-1 TRBV20-1 CSARGGGRKYNEQFF TGCAGTGCTAGAGGCGGGGGGAGGAAGTACAATGAGCAGTTCTTC
15 NA NA TRBJ1-3 TRBV15 CATTVGRPLGNTIYF TGTGCCACCACCGTGGGGCGTCCTCTGGGAAACACCATATATTTT
15 NA NA TRBJ2-3 TRBV10-3 CAIRDTTTSADTQYF TGTGCCATCAGGGACACCACAACCTCCGCAGATACGCAGTATTTT